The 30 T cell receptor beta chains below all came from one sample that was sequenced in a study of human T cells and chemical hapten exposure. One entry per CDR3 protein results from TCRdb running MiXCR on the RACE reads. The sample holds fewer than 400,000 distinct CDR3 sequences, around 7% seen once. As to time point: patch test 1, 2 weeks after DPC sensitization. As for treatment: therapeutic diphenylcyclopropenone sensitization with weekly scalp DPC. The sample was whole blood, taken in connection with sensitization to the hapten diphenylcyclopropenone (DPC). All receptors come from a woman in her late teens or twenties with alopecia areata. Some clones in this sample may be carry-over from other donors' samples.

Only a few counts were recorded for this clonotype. Written as DNA, the CDR3 is TGTGCCAGCAGTCCCGGACTAGCCTCAGATACGCAGTATTTT. It specifies CASSPGLASDTQYF. The chain joins TRBV12-3 or TRBV12-4 to TRBJ2-3; 8 bases line up with TRBD2. The CDR3 length is 14 residues. J was trimmed by 4 bases and V by 5 bases; bases with no gene match: 5.

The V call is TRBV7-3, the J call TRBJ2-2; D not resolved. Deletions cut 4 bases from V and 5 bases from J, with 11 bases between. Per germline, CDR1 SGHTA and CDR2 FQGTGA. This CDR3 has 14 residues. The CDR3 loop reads CASSSELTTGELFF. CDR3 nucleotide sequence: TGTGCCAGCAGCTCGGAGTTGACTACCGGGGAGCTGTTTTTT.

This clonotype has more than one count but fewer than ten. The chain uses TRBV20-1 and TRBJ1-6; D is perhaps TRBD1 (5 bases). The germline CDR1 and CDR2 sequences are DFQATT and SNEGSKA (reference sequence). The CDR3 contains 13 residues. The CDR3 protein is CSPRRGLDSPLHF. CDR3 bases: TGCAGCCCGAGGCGGGGGTTGGATTCACCCCTCCACTTT.

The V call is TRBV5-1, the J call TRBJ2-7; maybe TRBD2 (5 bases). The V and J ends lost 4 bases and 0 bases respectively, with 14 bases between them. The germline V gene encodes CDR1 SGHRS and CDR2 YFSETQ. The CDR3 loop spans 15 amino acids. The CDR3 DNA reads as TGCGCCAGCAGCCACCTCTTGGGGAGCTCCTACGAGCAGTACTTC. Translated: CASSHLLGSSYEQYF.

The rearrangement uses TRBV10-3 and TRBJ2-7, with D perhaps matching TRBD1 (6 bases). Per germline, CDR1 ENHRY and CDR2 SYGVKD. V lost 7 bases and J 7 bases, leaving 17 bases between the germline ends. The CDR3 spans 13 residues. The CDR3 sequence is CAITSGQSGEQYF. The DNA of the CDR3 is TGTGCCATCACCTCAGGACAGTCTGGGGAGCAGTACTTC.

CDR3 amino acids: CASSSRIRWGNTEAFF. CDR3 nucleotide sequence: TGCGCCAGCAGCTCTCGAATCCGCTGGGGGAACACTGAAGCTTTCTTT. This chain connects TRBV5-1 to TRBJ1-1; D not certain. The V gene's germline CDR1 is SGHRS and CDR2 YFSETQ. The CDR3 consists of 16 residues. Between the trimmed V and J ends, which lost 3 bases and 1 base, there was a span of 16 bases.

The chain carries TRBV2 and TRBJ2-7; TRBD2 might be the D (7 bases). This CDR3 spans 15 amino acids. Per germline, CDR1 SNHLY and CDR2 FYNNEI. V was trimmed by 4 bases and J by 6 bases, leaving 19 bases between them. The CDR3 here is CASSARGRERSEQYF. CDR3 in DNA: TGTGCCAGCAGTGCGCGGGGGCGAGAAAGATCCGAGCAGTACTTC.

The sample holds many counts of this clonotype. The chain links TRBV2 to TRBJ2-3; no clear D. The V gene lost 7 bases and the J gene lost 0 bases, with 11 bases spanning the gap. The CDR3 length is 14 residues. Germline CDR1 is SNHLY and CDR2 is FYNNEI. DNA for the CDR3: TGTGCCAGCAATGAGGAGTATAGCACAGATACGCAGTATTTT. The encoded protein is CASNEEYSTDTQYF.

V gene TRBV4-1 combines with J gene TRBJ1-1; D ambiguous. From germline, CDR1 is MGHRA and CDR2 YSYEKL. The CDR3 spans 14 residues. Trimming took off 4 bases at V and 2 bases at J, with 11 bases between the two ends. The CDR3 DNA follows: TGCGCCAGCAGCCTTCGACGGTTAAACACTGAAGCTTTCTTT. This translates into CASSLRRLNTEAFF.

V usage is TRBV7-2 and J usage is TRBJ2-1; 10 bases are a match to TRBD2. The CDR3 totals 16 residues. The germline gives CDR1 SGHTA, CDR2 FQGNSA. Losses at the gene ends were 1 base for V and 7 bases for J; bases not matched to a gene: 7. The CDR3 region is CASSLGPAGGPNEQFF. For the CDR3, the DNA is TGTGCCAGCAGCTTAGGTCCAGCGGGGGGGCCGAATGAGCAGTTCTTC.

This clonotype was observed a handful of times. CDR3 bases: TGTGCCACCAGCAGGACTGGAGGATATGGCTACACCTTC. It is translated as CATSRTGGYGYTF. The chain carries TRBV15 and TRBJ1-2; the D is unclear. Germline V gene sequence: CDR1 LNHNV, CDR2 YYDKDF (reference sequence). The V and J ends lost 3 bases and 5 bases respectively, with 10 bases between them. The length of the CDR3 is 13 residues.

This CDR3 reads CASSPPAGYTEAFF. The CDR3, as DNA: TGTGCCAGCAGCCCCCCAGCGGGATACACTGAAGCTTTCTTT. This chain links TRBV6-6 with TRBJ1-1; D not resolved. The germline V gene has CDR1 MNHNY and CDR2 SVGAGI (reference sequence). The CDR3 contains 14 residues. The V gene lost 6 bases and the J gene lost 3 bases, with 14 bases spanning the gap.

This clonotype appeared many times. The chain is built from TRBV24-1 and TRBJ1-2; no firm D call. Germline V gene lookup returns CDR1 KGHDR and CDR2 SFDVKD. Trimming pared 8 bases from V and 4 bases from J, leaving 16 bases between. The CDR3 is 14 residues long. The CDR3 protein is CATTKRLTCYGYTF. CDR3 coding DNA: TGTGCCACCACAAAGAGGTTGACCTGCTATGGCTACACCTTC.

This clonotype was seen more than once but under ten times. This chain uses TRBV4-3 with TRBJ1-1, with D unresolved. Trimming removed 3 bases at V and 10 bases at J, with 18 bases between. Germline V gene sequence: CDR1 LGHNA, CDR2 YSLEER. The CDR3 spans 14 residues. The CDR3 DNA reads TGCGCCAGCAGCCAGAACGCACAGCTTCCTCTAGCTTTCTTT. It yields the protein CASSQNAQLPLAFF.

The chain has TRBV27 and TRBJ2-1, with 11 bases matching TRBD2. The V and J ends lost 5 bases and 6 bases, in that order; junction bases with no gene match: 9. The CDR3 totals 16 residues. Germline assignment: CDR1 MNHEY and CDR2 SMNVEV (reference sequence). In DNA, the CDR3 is TGTGCCAGCAGTCTGTCCCTAGCGGGGGGCCCCAATGAGCAGTTCTTC. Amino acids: CASSLSLAGGPNEQFF.

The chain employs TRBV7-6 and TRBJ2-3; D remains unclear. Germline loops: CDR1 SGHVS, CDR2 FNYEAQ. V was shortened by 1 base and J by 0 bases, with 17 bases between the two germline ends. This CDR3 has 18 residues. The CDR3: CASSLGPIWSSSTDTQYF. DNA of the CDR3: TGTGCCAGCAGCTTAGGGCCTATTTGGAGTTCGAGCACAGATACGCAGTATTTT.

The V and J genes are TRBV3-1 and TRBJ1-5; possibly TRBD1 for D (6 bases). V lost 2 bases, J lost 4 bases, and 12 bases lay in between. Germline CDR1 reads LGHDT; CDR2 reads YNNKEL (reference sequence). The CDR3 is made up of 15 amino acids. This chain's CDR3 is CASSQQGRSNQPQHF. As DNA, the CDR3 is TGTGCCAGCAGCCAACAGGGGAGGTCTAATCAGCCCCAGCATTTT.

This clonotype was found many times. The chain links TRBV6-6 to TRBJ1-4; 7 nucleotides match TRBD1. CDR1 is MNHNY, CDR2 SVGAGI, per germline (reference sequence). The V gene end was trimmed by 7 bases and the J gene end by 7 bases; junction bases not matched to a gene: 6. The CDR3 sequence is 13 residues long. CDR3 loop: CASINSGGEKLFF. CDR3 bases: TGTGCCAGCATCAACTCAGGGGGTGAAAAACTGTTTTTT.

The chain's CDR3 is CASSLVWGGLKTQYF. The CDR3, as DNA: TGTGCCAGCAGTTTAGTCTGGGGGGGCCTGAAGACCCAGTACTTC. The chain has TRBV27 and TRBJ2-5, with D possibly TRBD2 on 7 matching bases. This CDR3 spans 15 amino acids. V lost 2 bases, J lost 6 bases, and 16 bases lay in between. Germline loops: CDR1 MNHEY, CDR2 SMNVEV (reference sequence).

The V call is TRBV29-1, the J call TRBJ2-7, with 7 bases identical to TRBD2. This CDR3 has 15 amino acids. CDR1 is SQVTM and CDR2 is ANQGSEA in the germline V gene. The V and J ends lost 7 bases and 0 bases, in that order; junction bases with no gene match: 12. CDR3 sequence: CSGIIAGGSSYEQYF. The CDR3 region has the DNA TGCAGCGGGATCATAGCGGGTGGGAGCTCCTACGAGCAGTACTTC.

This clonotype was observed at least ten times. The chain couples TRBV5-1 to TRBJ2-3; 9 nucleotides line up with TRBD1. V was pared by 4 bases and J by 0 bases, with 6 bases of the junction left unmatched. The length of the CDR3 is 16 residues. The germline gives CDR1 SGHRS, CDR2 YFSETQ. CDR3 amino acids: CASSEGTGSSTDTQYF. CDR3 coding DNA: TGCGCCAGCAGCGAAGGGACAGGGTCTAGCACAGATACGCAGTATTTT.

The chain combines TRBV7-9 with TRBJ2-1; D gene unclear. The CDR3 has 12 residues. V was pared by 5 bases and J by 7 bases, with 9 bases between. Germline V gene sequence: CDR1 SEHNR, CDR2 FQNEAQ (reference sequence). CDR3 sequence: CASSPSVNEQFF. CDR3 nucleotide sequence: TGTGCCAGCAGCCCCTCAGTAAATGAGCAGTTCTTC. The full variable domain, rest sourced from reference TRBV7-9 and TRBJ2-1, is DTGVSQNPRHKITKRGQNVTFRCDPISEHNRLYWYRQTLGQGPEFLTYFQNEAQLEKSRLLSDRFSAERPKGSFSTLEIQRTEQGDSAMYLCASSPSVNEQFFGPGTRLTVL.

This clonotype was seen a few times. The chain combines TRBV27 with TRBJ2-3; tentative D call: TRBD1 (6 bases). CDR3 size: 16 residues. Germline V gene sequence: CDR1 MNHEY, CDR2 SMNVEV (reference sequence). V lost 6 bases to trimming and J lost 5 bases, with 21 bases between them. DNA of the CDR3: TGTGCCAGCAGCTCGAGGGGGACGGTGGGGAGAGATACGCAGTATTTT. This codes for CASSSRGTVGRDTQYF.

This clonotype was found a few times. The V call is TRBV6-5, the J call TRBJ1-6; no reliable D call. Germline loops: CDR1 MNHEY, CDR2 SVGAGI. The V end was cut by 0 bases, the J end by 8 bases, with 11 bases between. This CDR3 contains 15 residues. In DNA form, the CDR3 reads TGTGCCAGCAGTTACTCCCTACGAGGAGATTCACCCCTCCACTTT. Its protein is CASSYSLRGDSPLHF.

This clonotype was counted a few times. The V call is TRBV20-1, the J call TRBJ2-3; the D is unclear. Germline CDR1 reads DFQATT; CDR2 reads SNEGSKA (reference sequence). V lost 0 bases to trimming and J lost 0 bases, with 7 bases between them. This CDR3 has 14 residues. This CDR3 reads CSAREPTSTDTQYF. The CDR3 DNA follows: TGCAGTGCTAGAGAACCGACTAGCACAGATACGCAGTATTTT.

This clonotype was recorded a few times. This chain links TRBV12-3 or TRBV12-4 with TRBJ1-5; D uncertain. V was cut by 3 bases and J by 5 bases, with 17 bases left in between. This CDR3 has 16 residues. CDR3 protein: CASSFSGRSGHQPQHF. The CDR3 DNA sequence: TGTGCCAGCAGTTTTTCCGGGAGGTCCGGGCATCAGCCCCAGCATTTT.

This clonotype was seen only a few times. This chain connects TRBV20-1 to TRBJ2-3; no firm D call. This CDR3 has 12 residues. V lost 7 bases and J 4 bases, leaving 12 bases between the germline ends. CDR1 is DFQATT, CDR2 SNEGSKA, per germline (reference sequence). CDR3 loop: CSVSVPADTQYF. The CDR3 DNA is TGCAGTGTTTCGGTCCCCGCAGATACGCAGTATTTT.

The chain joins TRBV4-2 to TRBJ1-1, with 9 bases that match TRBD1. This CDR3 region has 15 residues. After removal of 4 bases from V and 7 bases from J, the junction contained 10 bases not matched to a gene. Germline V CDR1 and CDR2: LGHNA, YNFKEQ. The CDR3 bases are TGTGCCAGCAGCCCTCTGGAGGGGGGACAGGGTGAAGCTTTCTTT. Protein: CASSPLEGGQGEAFF.

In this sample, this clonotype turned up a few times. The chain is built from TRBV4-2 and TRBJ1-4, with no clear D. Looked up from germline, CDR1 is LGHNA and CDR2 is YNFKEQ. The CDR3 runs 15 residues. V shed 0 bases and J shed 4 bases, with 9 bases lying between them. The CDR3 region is CASSQETQNNEKLFF. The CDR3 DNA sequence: TGTGCCAGCAGCCAAGAAACCCAGAATAATGAAAAACTGTTTTTT.

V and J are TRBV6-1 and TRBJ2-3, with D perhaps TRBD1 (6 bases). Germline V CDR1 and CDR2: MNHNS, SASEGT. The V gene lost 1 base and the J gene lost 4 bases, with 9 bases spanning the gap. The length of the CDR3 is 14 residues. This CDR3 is CASSEGQDPDTQYF. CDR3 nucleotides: TGTGCCAGCAGTGAAGGACAGGACCCAGATACGCAGTATTTT.